One TCR beta chain is described in this entry. This entry comes from a study of CXCR3-negative and CXCR3-positive naive CD8 T cells. Researchers prepared the TRB cDNA libraries using 5' RACE with UMI labels. TCRdb derives one entry per CDR3 protein from the 5' RACE reads, leaving out DNA. The sample data list about 40,000 distinct CDR3 sequences. CDR3 size: 16 residues. Germline V gives CDR1 DFQATT, CDR2 SNEGSKA (reference sequence). The clonotype was recovered from a human donor in good health. Some clones in this sample may be carry-over from other donors' samples. Material for sequencing was memory CD8+ T cells from blood. The rearrangement joins TRBV20-1 to TRBJ2-1; TCRdb's D call of TRBD1 is untestable without DNA. The CDR3 loop reads CSARDPGQGLGNEQFF.